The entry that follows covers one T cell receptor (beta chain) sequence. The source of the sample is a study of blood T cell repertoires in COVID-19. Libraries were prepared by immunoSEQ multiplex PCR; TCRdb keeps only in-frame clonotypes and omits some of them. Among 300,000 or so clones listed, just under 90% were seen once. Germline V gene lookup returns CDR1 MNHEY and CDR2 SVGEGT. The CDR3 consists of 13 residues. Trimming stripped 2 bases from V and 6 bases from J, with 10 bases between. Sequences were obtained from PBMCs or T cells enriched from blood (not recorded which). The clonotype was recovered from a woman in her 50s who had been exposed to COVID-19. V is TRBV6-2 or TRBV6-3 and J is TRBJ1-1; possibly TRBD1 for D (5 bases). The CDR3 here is CASSYGWGAEAFF. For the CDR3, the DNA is TGTGCCAGCAGTTACGGTTGGGGGGCTGAAGCTTTCTTT.